This TCR beta chain was sequenced for a study of immune cell composition in non-small cell lung cancer. Clones were sequenced by immunoSEQ multiplex PCR, and TCRdb holds only the in-frame ones, with some missing. The sample has roughly 10,000 clones; roughly 60% are singletons. CDR3 length: 19 amino acids. CDR1 and CDR2 from the germline V gene are MNHEY and SMNVEV (reference sequence). Losses at the gene ends were 7 bases for V and 3 bases for J; bases not matched to a gene: 20. This sequence was found in a human donor with non-small cell lung cancer. Sequencing was carried out using lung tumor tissue. V usage is TRBV27 and J usage is TRBJ2-1; 8 bases are shared with TRBD2. DNA of the CDR3: TGTGCCAGCACCTCAACCCCGAGGACTAGCCGTACCTACTACAATGAGCAGTTCTTC. This codes for CASTSTPRTSRTYYNEQFF.